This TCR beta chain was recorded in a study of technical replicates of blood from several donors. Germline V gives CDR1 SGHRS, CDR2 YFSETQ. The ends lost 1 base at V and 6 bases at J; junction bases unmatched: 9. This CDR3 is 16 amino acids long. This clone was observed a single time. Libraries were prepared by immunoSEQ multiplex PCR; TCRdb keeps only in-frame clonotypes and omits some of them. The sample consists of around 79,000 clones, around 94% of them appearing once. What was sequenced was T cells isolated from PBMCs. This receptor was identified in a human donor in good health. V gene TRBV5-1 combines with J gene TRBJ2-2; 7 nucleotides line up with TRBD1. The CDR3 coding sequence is TGCGCCAGCAGCTTGAAGGACAGGATCGTTTCCGGGGAGCTGTTTTTT. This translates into CASSLKDRIVSGELFF.